This is a list of T cell receptor beta chains from one sample in a study of shared clonotypes between healthy human individuals. Sequencing was performed with immunoSEQ multiplex PCR; in TCRdb, only in-frame clones are kept and a portion is missing. The repertoire holds roughly 2.5 million clones, 85% to 95% seen once, with roughly 0.15% in the top ten. Sample: naive CD4+ T cells sorted from blood. The receptors were sampled from a man between 18 and 29 years old in good health. The CDR3 runs from the conserved cysteine through the conserved F or W. Fields, in order: clone size, V gene, D gene, J gene, CDR3 DNA, CDR3 protein. A D gene is named only where the DNA matches it firmly. For some rows the clone size is stated as once, few or many, or as a class when expanded; others skip it.

abundance: NA; v_gene: TRBV11-2; d_gene: TRBD1; j_gene: TRBJ2-7; CDR3nt: TGTGCCAGCAGCTTAGTCACAGGGGACTCCTACGAGCAGTACTTC; CDR3aa: CASSLVTGDSYEQYF
abundance: few; v_gene: TRBV30; d_gene: NA; j_gene: TRBJ1-2; CDR3nt: TGTGCCTGGGGCCTTGAGATGGTCGGCTATGGCTACACCTTC; CDR3aa: CAWGLEMVGYGYTF
abundance: NA; v_gene: TRBV5-6; d_gene: NA; j_gene: TRBJ2-2; CDR3nt: TGTGCCAGCAGTTACTCAGGAGGCAAATTGGCCGGGGAGCTGTTTTTT; CDR3aa: CASSYSGGKLAGELFF
abundance: NA; v_gene: TRBV2; d_gene: NA; j_gene: TRBJ2-3; CDR3nt: TGTGCCAGCAGCGTGGACCGTACAGTTCTTTCCACAGATACGCAGTATTTT; CDR3aa: CASSVDRTVLSTDTQYF
abundance: NA; v_gene: TRBV6-1; d_gene: NA; j_gene: TRBJ1-1; CDR3nt: TGTGCCAGCAGTCCTCAGGCAGGGGTCACTGAAGCTTTCTTT; CDR3aa: CASSPQAGVTEAFF
abundance: NA; v_gene: TRBV5-1; d_gene: NA; j_gene: TRBJ2-3; CDR3nt: TGCGCCAGCGCCGGGTCATTCTCTAGCACAGATACGCAGTATTTT; CDR3aa: CASAGSFSSTDTQYF
abundance: NA; v_gene: TRBV28; d_gene: NA; j_gene: TRBJ2-1; CDR3nt: TGTGCCAGCACCACCGGTGGGAAAAATGAGCAGTTCTTC; CDR3aa: CASTTGGKNEQFF
abundance: NA; v_gene: TRBV10-1; d_gene: TRBD1; j_gene: TRBJ1-5; CDR3nt: TGCGCCAGCAGTCTCGGGACAGGGGGTCCCGAAAATAGCAATCAGCCCCAGCATTTT; CDR3aa: CASSLGTGGPENSNQPQHF
abundance: NA; v_gene: TRBV11-2; d_gene: NA; j_gene: TRBJ2-5; CDR3nt: TGTGCCAGCAGCTTAGGCCGGGGGGCCAACGTCGGCCAAGAGACCCAGTACTTC; CDR3aa: CASSLGRGANVGQETQYF
abundance: NA; v_gene: TRBV14; d_gene: NA; j_gene: TRBJ2-6; CDR3nt: TGTGCCAGCAGACGTTCAGGGTCTGGGGCCAACGTCCTGACTTTC; CDR3aa: CASRRSGSGANVLTF
abundance: NA; v_gene: TRBV19; d_gene: TRBD1; j_gene: TRBJ1-1; CDR3nt: TGTGCCAGTAGCCATTACGACAGGGTAGCTGAAGCTTTCTTT; CDR3aa: CASSHYDRVAEAFF
abundance: NA; v_gene: TRBV27; d_gene: NA; j_gene: TRBJ1-6; CDR3nt: TGTGCCAGCAGTTTGTCCAGGCCGAGCTCCTATAATTCACCCCTCCACTTT; CDR3aa: CASSLSRPSSYNSPLHF
abundance: once; v_gene: TRBV12-5; d_gene: NA; j_gene: TRBJ2-1; CDR3nt: TGTGCTAGTGGTTCCCCTTGGTACAATGAGCAGTTCTTC; CDR3aa: CASGSPWYNEQFF
abundance: NA; v_gene: TRBV9; d_gene: TRBD1; j_gene: TRBJ2-5; CDR3nt: TGTGCCAGCAGCGTAACCGGGACAGCTCAAGAGACCCAGTACTTC; CDR3aa: CASSVTGTAQETQYF
abundance: NA; v_gene: TRBV6-1; d_gene: NA; j_gene: TRBJ1-1; CDR3nt: TGTGCCAGCAGCGACGTAAGAGACAGTGAAGCTTTCTTT; CDR3aa: CASSDVRDSEAFF
abundance: NA; v_gene: TRBV30; d_gene: TRBD1; j_gene: TRBJ2-7; CDR3nt: TGTGCCTGGAGGGGAGGGACAGGGTTCTCCTACGAGCAGTACTTC; CDR3aa: CAWRGGTGFSYEQYF
abundance: NA; v_gene: TRBV6-6; d_gene: TRBD1; j_gene: TRBJ1-2; CDR3nt: TGTGCCAGCAGCCCCGGGACAGGAGTCTATGGCTACACCTTC; CDR3aa: CASSPGTGVYGYTF
abundance: NA; v_gene: TRBV7-2; d_gene: NA; j_gene: TRBJ2-4; CDR3nt: TGTGCCAGCAGCTTCCGGCAGGGGAACGTTCCGGGTCACTTC; CDR3aa: CASSFRQGNVPGHF
abundance: NA; v_gene: TRBV5-4; d_gene: NA; j_gene: TRBJ2-7; CDR3nt: TGTGCCAGCAGCTTGGGGGGGACGACTGAGCAGTACTTC; CDR3aa: CASSLGGTTEQYF
abundance: NA; v_gene: TRBV14; d_gene: NA; j_gene: TRBJ2-7; CDR3nt: TGTGCCAGCAGCATAAACAGGGTCTACGAGCAGTACTTC; CDR3aa: CASSINRVYEQYF
abundance: few; v_gene: TRBV6-4; d_gene: NA; j_gene: TRBJ1-5; CDR3nt: TGTGCCAGCAGTGCTACGCTGGTAGGTCAGCCCCAGCATTTT; CDR3aa: CASSATLVGQPQHF
abundance: once; v_gene: TRBV13; d_gene: TRBD1; j_gene: TRBJ2-5; CDR3nt: TGTGCCAGCAGCCGGGACAGGGGGATAGAGACCCAGTACTTC; CDR3aa: CASSRDRGIETQYF
abundance: NA; v_gene: TRBV11-2; d_gene: NA; j_gene: TRBJ2-7; CDR3nt: TGTGCCAGCAGCTTAGAACAGGGACCATTCTACGAGCAGTACTTC; CDR3aa: CASSLEQGPFYEQYF
abundance: NA; v_gene: TRBV14; d_gene: NA; j_gene: TRBJ1-1; CDR3nt: TGTGCCAGCAGCCTCGGGGGGGGGAACACTGAAGCTTTCTTT; CDR3aa: CASSLGGGNTEAFF
abundance: NA; v_gene: TRBV25-1; d_gene: NA; j_gene: TRBJ2-1; CDR3nt: TGTGCCAGCAGTGAATTGGGAGGGGGCATCGATGAGCAGTTCTTC; CDR3aa: CASSELGGGIDEQFF
abundance: NA; v_gene: TRBV10-1; d_gene: TRBD2; j_gene: TRBJ2-3; CDR3nt: TGCGCCACTAATGCCGGGACTAAGAGTGATACGCAGTATTTT; CDR3aa: CATNAGTKSDTQYF
abundance: NA; v_gene: TRBV6-1; d_gene: TRBD1; j_gene: TRBJ1-4; CDR3nt: TGTGCCAGCACCAGACAGGGAGGGGTGGAAAAACTGTTTTTT; CDR3aa: CASTRQGGVEKLFF
abundance: NA; v_gene: TRBV7-2; d_gene: NA; j_gene: TRBJ2-5; CDR3nt: TGTGCCAGCAGCCCTAATAACCCTGGTCAAGAGACCCAGTACTTC; CDR3aa: CASSPNNPGQETQYF
abundance: NA; v_gene: TRBV5-1; d_gene: NA; j_gene: TRBJ2-7; CDR3nt: TGCGCCAGCAGCCCCCGCGGTCCGGGAGCCCACGAGCAGTACTTC; CDR3aa: CASSPRGPGAHEQYF
abundance: NA; v_gene: TRBV6-6; d_gene: NA; j_gene: TRBJ1-1; CDR3nt: TGTGCCAGCAGCCTCGGAGTTGGCACTGAAGCTTTCTTT; CDR3aa: CASSLGVGTEAFF
abundance: NA; v_gene: TRBV11-2; d_gene: NA; j_gene: TRBJ2-7; CDR3nt: TGTGCCAGCAGCTTAGGAGGGCACGAGCAGTACTTC; CDR3aa: CASSLGGHEQYF
abundance: NA; v_gene: TRBV6-1; d_gene: TRBD1; j_gene: TRBJ2-7; CDR3nt: TGTGCCAGCAGTGGAGGACAGGGGAGCTCCTACGAGCAGTACTTC; CDR3aa: CASSGGQGSSYEQYF
abundance: NA; v_gene: TRBV30; d_gene: NA; j_gene: TRBJ1-1; CDR3nt: TGTGCCTGGATGGACATGAACACTGAAGCTTTCTTT; CDR3aa: CAWMDMNTEAFF
abundance: NA; v_gene: TRBV6-5; d_gene: NA; j_gene: TRBJ2-1; CDR3nt: TGTGCCAGCAGAAGAGACAGCACCTACAATGAGCAGTTCTTC; CDR3aa: CASRRDSTYNEQFF
abundance: NA; v_gene: TRBV5-1; d_gene: TRBD1; j_gene: TRBJ2-7; CDR3nt: TGCGCCAGTACTCCGATCCGGCAGGGGGACTACGAGCAGTACTTC; CDR3aa: CASTPIRQGDYEQYF
abundance: NA; v_gene: TRBV5-4; d_gene: TRBD2; j_gene: TRBJ2-1; CDR3nt: TGTGCCAGCAGTTTATCGGGGGGGCCCTACAATGAGCAGTTCTTC; CDR3aa: CASSLSGGPYNEQFF
abundance: NA; v_gene: TRBV9; d_gene: NA; j_gene: TRBJ1-1; CDR3nt: TGTGCCAGCAGCGCAAGCCCTATAAGCACTGAAGCTTTCTTT; CDR3aa: CASSASPISTEAFF
abundance: NA; v_gene: TRBV7-9; d_gene: TRBD1; j_gene: TRBJ2-4; CDR3nt: TGTGCCAGCACCCCGGACAGGGTTTCGGCCAAAAACATTCAGTACTTC; CDR3aa: CASTPDRVSAKNIQYF
abundance: once; v_gene: TRBV7-9; d_gene: TRBD1; j_gene: TRBJ2-1; CDR3nt: TGTGCCAGCAGCTTAAGACAGGGGAGCTCCTACAATGAGCAGTTCTTC; CDR3aa: CASSLRQGSSYNEQFF
abundance: NA; v_gene: TRBV5-1; d_gene: TRBD1; j_gene: TRBJ2-7; CDR3nt: TGCGCCAGCAGGACAGGGAGCTCCTACGAGCAGTACTTC; CDR3aa: CASRTGSSYEQYF